This T cell receptor beta chain was found in a study of cytomegalovirus exposure and HLA in healthy donors. The PCR had 60 Vbeta and 13 Jbeta primers. Sequencing used immunoSEQ multiplex PCR; TCRdb keeps in-frame clones, though not all of them. The repertoire holds 85,000 to 90,000 clones, with under 85% as singletons. The CDR3 spans 14 residues. Trimming took 7 bases from V and 7 from J; bases not matched to a gene: 12. From germline, CDR1 is SQVTM and CDR2 ANQGSEA. Material for sequencing was PBMCs. This receptor was taken from a man aged 25-40 years in good health and CMV-seronegative. The V gene is TRBV29-1, the J gene TRBJ2-1, with TRBD2 matching over 8 bases. CDR3 nucleotide sequence: TGCAGCGCCGAGCCCAGCGGGGGACCAAATGAGCAGTTCTTC. This encodes CSAEPSGGPNEQFF.